The text below deals with one TCR beta chain. Its antigen is unknown. Sequenced by immunoSEQ multiplex PCR; TCRdb stores in-frame clones only, minus some. Of around 1.6 million clones in the sample, around 98% were seen once. There are 14 residues in the CDR3. In germline, CDR1 is KGHSH, CDR2 LQKENI. The V segment lost 2 bases and the J segment 3 bases; nucleotides outside the gene matches: 3. These data originate in a study of shared clonotypes between healthy human individuals. General study findings and limits: In a handful of donors, around 5% of naive CD4 clonotypes appeared in common.

The origin of this receptor is a man under 40 in good health. Sequencing input: naive CD4+ T cells sorted from blood. The subset denotes: CD45RA+ positively selected. J is TRBJ1-1 and V is TRBV18, with 7 bases matching TRBD1. CDR3 region: CASSPAGGDTEAFF. The CDR3 region has the DNA TGTGCCAGCTCACCAGCAGGGGGAGACACTGAAGCTTTCTTT. The full variable domain, its missing parts supplied by reference TRBV18 and TRBJ1-1, is NAGVMQNPRHLVRRRGQEARLRCSPMKGHSHVYWYRQLPEEGLKFMVYLQKENIIDESGMPKERFSAEFPKEGPSILRIQQVVRGDSAAYFCASSPAGGDTEAFFGQGTRLTVV.